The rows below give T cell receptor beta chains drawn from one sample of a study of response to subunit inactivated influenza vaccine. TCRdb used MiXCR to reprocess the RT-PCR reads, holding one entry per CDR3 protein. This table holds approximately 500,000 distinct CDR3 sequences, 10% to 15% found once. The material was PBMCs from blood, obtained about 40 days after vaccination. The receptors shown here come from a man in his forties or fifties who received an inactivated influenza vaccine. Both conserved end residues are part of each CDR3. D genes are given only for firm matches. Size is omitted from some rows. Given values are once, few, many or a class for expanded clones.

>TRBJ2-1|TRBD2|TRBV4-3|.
CASSLSGLAGAEQFF
TGCGCCAGCAGCCTCTCGGGACTAGCGGGGGCCGAGCAGTTCTTC
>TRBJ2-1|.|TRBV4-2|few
CASSPSGLTQSGEQFF
TGTGCCAGCAGCCCTTCGGGACTCACTCAATCTGGTGAGCAGTTCTTC
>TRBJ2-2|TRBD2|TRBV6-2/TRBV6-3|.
CASSSSAGALTGERFF
TGTGCCAGCAGTTCATCAGCGGGAGCCCTAACCGGGGAGCGGTTTTTT
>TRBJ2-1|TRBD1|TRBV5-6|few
CASSIGTGMFF
TGTGCCAGCAGCATCGGGACAGGGATGTTCTTC
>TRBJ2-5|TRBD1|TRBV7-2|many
CAKRDRGEETQYF
TGTGCCAAACGTGACAGGGGGGAGGAGACCCAGTACTTC
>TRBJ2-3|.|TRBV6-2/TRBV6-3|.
CASSILDSLTDTQYF
TGTGCCAGCAGTATCCTTGACAGTCTCACAGATACGCAGTATTTT
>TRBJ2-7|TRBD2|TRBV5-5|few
CASSAGLVYEQYF
TGTGCCAGCAGCGCGGGACTAGTCTACGAGCAGTACTTC
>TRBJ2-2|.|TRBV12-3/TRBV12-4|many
CASSPFRTGELFF
TGTGCCAGCAGTCCCTTTAGGACCGGGGAGCTGTTTTTT
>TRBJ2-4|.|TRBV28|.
CASRGGGVKNIQYF
TGTGCCAGCAGGGGGGGAGGTGTCAAAAACATTCAGTACTTC
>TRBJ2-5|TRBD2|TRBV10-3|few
CAISDPGLVGETQYF
TGTGCCATCAGTGATCCCGGACTAGTTGGAGAGACCCAGTACTTC
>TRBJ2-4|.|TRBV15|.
CATSRARVGAKNIQYF
TGTGCCACCAGCAGAGCCCGTGTAGGGGCCAAAAACATTCAGTACTTC
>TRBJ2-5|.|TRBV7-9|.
CASSGAWGTLMETQYF
TGTGCCAGCAGCGGGGCCTGGGGGACCTTGATGGAGACCCAGTACTTC
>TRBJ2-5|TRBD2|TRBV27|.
CASRISGGRWETQYF
TGTGCCAGCAGGATTAGCGGGGGAAGGTGGGAGACCCAGTACTTC
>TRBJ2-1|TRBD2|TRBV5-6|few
CASSLGRRGAYNEQFF
TGTGCCAGCAGCTTGGGGCGGCGGGGGGCCTACAATGAGCAGTTCTTC
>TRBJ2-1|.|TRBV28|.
CASSPGTGWGVDEQFF
TGTGCCAGCAGTCCTGGGACTGGCTGGGGCGTGGATGAGCAGTTCTTC
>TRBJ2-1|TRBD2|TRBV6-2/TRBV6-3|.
CASSYFGGLAGGSNEQFF
TGTGCCAGCAGTTACTTTGGGGGACTAGCGGGAGGATCCAATGAGCAGTTCTTC
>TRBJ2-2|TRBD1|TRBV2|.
CASKPWTGNTGELFF
TGTGCCAGCAAGCCCTGGACAGGGAACACCGGGGAGCTGTTTTTT
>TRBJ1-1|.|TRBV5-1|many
CASSLATARNTEAFF
TGCGCCAGCAGCTTGGCCACAGCTAGAAACACTGAAGCTTTCTTT
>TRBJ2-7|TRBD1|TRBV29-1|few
CSVPGTGVYEQYF
TGCAGCGTTCCCGGGACAGGGGTTTACGAGCAGTACTTC
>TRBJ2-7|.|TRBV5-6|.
CASSPGGIYYEQYF
TGTGCCAGCAGCCCCGGGGGCATCTACTACGAGCAGTACTTC
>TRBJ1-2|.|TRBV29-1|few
CSAETAPVGYTF
TGCAGCGCCGAGACAGCGCCCGTTGGCTACACCTTC
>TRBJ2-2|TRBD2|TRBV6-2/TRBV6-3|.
CASSYPRAGGRTEVSGELFF
TGTGCCAGCAGTTACCCGCGGGCGGGCGGGAGGACAGAGGTGTCCGGGGAGCTGTTTTTT
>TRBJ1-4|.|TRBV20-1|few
CSARETTNEKLFF
TGCAGTGCTAGGGAGACAACTAATGAAAAACTGTTTTTT
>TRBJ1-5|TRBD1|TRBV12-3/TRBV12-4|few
CASNPDRGRQPQHF
TGTGCCAGCAACCCCGACAGGGGAAGACAGCCCCAGCATTTT
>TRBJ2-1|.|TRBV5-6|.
CAISPGPSCYNEQFF
TGTGCCATCAGCCCCGGGCCTAGCTGCTACAATGAGCAGTTCTTC
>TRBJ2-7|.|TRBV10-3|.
CAIRPGSSYEQYF
TGTGCCATCAGACCCGGGAGCTCCTACGAGCAGTACTTC
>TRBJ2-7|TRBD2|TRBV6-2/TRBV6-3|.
CASSWPGTSATYEQYF
TGTGCCAGCAGTTGGCCCGGGACTAGCGCTACCTACGAGCAGTACTTC
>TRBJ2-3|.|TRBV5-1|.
CASSPMGHSRDTQYF
TGCGCCAGCAGCCCCATGGGACATTCTCGAGATACGCAGTATTTT
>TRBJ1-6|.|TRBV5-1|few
CANSLRGEENSPLHF
TGCGCCAACAGCTTGCGGGGGGAGGAGAATTCACCCCTCCACTTT
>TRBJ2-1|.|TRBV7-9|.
CASTHRTKVNEQFF
TGTGCCAGCACCCACAGGACTAAAGTCAATGAGCAGTTCTTC
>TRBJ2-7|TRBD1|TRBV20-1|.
CSAYPGQGNYEQYF
TGCAGTGCTTATCCGGGACAGGGGAACTACGAGCAGTACTTC
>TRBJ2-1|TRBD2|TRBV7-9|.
CASSPRRTSRYNEQFF
TGTGCCAGCAGCCCTCGGCGGACTAGCAGGTACAATGAGCAGTTCTTC
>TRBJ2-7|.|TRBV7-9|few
CASSLDGPREQYF
TGTGCCAGCAGCTTGGATGGTCCTCGGGAGCAGTACTTC
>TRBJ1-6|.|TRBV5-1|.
CASSLVGRGDSPLHF
TGCGCCAGCAGCTTGGTCGGCAGGGGTGATTCACCCCTCCACTTT
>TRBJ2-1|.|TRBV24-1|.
CATSDYSGSSYNEQFF
TGTGCCACCAGTGACTATAGCGGAAGCTCCTACAATGAGCAGTTCTTC
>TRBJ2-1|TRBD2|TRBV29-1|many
CSVGMSGITYNEQFF
TGCAGCGTTGGTATGAGCGGGATTACCTACAATGAGCAGTTCTTC
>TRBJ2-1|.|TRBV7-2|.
CASSLGPGQYNEQFF
TGTGCCAGCAGCTTGGGTCCTGGACAATACAATGAGCAGTTCTTC
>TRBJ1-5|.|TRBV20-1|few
CSAGGVYSNQPQHF
TGCAGTGCTGGGGGGGTCTATAGCAATCAGCCCCAGCATTTT
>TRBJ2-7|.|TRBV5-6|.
CASGPARYEQYF
TGTGCCAGCGGCCCCGCGCGTTACGAGCAGTACTTC
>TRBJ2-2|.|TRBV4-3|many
CASSLHRGPNTGELFF
TGCGCCAGCAGCCTACATCGGGGACCGAACACCGGGGAGCTGTTTTTT
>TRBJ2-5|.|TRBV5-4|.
CASSFAQETQYF
TGTGCCAGCAGCTTTGCTCAAGAGACCCAGTACTTC
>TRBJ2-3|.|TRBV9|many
CASSVVGTDTQYF
TGTGCCAGCAGCGTAGTGGGTACAGATACGCAGTATTTT
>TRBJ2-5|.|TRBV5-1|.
CASGLKAQETQYF
TGCGCCAGCGGCCTGAAGGCCCAAGAGACCCAGTACTTC
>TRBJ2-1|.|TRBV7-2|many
CASSLGRPSSYNEQFF
TGTGCCAGCAGCTTAGGGCGGCCAAGCTCCTACAATGAGCAGTTCTTC
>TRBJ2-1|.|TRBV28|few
CASSSPLPNNEQFF
TGTGCCAGCAGTTCCCCCCTCCCCAACAATGAGCAGTTCTTC
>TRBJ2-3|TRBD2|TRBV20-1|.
CSARPLLGGRADTQYF
TGCAGTGCTAGACCGCTACTGGGCGGGAGAGCAGATACGCAGTATTTT
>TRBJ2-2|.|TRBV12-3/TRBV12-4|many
CASSFSGGLNTGELFF
TGTGCCAGCAGTTTTTCAGGGGGACTGAACACCGGGGAGCTGTTTTTT
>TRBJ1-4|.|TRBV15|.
CATSRAGSPNEKLFF
TGTGCCACCAGCAGAGCGGGGAGCCCTAATGAAAAACTGTTTTTT
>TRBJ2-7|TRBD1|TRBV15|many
CATSRGQGSYEQYF
TGTGCCACCAGCAGAGGACAGGGGAGTTACGAGCAGTACTTC
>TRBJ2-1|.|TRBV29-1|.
CSVENWVAWVGGSYNEQFF
TGCAGCGTTGAAAACTGGGTAGCCTGGGTGGGAGGCTCCTACAATGAGCAGTTCTTC
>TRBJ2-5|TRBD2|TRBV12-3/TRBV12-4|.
CASSLRGGGETQYF
TGTGCCAGCAGTTTGCGGGGGGGTGGGGAGACCCAGTACTTC
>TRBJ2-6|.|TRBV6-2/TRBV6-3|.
CASSYSDPPGGVLTF
TGTGCCAGCAGTTACTCTGACCCACCTGGAGGCGTCCTGACTTTC
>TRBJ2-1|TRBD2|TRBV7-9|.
CASSVLTSGSYNEQFF
TGTGCCAGCAGCGTCTTGACTAGCGGGAGTTACAATGAGCAGTTCTTC
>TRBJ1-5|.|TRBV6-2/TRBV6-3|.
CASSYIQGNQPQHF
TGTGCCAGCAGTTACATCCAGGGAAATCAGCCCCAGCATTTT
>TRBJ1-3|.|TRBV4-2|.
CASSQDGSRFSGNTIYF
TGTGCCAGCAGCCAAGATGGAAGCCGATTCTCTGGAAACACCATATATTTT